This TCR beta chain was profiled in a study of Graves' ophthalmopathy and Graves' hyperthyroidism. Whole-study results and caveats: Blood also contained most of the expanded thyroid clonotypes above 0.001 frequency. Ophthalmopathy and stable hyperthyroidism were discriminated by a 13-signature model, with over 85% sensitivity and around 77% specificity.

Amplification targeted the TCR beta CDR3 regions, with RNA transcripts as the source material. RT-PCR was first run with HTBI primers, then multiplex PCR in a second round. TCRdb processed the multiplex PCR reads anew with MiXCR; each CDR3 protein has one entry. The profile shows just over 400,000 distinct CDR3 sequences, 20% to 25% of them singletons. J was trimmed by 0 bases and V by 2 bases; bases with no gene match: 14. CDR3 size: 21 residues. Looked up from germline, CDR1 is MNHEY and CDR2 is SVGAGI. The sample holds many counts of this clonotype. Its antigen remains unknown. This TCR was recovered from a woman aged 18-30 years with stable Graves' hyperthyroidism. V is TRBV6-5 and J is TRBJ2-6; 9 bases agree with TRBD1. Sequenced material: peripheral blood. CDR3 protein: CASSYPPGQGPKSSGANVLTF. The CDR3 nucleotides read TGTGCCAGCAGTTACCCTCCGGGACAGGGACCAAAAAGCTCTGGGGCCAACGTCCTGACTTTC.